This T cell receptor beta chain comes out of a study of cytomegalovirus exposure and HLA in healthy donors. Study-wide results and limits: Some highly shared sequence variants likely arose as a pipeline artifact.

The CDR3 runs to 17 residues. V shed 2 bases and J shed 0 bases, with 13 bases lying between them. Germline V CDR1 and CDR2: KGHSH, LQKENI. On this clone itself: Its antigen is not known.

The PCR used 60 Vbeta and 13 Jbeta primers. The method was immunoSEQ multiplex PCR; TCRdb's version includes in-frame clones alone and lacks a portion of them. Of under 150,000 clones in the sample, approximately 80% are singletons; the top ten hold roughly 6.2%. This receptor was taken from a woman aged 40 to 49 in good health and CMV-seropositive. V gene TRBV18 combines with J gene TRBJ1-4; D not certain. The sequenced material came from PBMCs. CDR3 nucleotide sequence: TGTGCCAGCTCACCATTTCTACAGCTTACAACTAATGAAAAACTGTTTTTT. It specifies CASSPFLQLTTNEKLFF.